The T cell receptor beta chain under discussion was sequenced for a study of CXCR3-negative and CXCR3-positive naive CD8 T cells. Study findings and constraints: Fresh PBMCs served for most assays, and CXCR3 expression fell partially after cryopreservation. Naive cells that were CXCR3-negative or CXCR3-positive used TRBV-TRBJ genes alike, while memory cells diverged. For memory CD8+ cells diversity was much lower, but both naive subsets had comparably high diversity.

About this clonotype itself: Its cognate antigen is unknown.

With UMI labels, 5' RACE was used to prepare the TRB cDNA libraries. TCRdb re-called the 5' RACE reads; one entry per CDR3 protein, DNA not given. The sample includes tens of thousands of distinct CDR3 sequences. The CDR3 sequence is 13 residues long. CDR1 is MNHEY and CDR2 is SVGEGT in the germline V gene. V and J are TRBV6-2 or TRBV6-3 and TRBJ1-1. The sample consisted of naive CXCR3- CD8+ T cells from blood. Documented subset: CD45RO-CCR7+CD27+CD95- naive CD8+ T cells lacking CXCR3 (TNR3-). This sequence originates from a human donor in good health. Some clones in this sample may be carry-over from other donors' samples. The CDR3 loop is CASSYGMNTEAFF.